The entry below gives a single T cell receptor (beta chain) sequence along with its context. Its target is not known. Trimming removed 5 bases from V and 3 bases from J; junction bases left unmatched: 9. This CDR3 spans 15 amino acids. Per germline, CDR1 SGHTA and CDR2 FQGTGA. The data are from a study of shared clonotypes between healthy human individuals. The unsorted samples took tens of millions of PBMCs to get genomic DNA. The test was conducted at deep level. What was sequenced on ten immunoSEQ deep assay plates was unsorted PBMC DNA. The repertoire was sequenced with immunoSEQ multiplex PCR; TCRdb's copy has only in-frame clones and lacks some. The table lists about 490,000 clones, roughly 80% of them singletons, with around 12% in the top ten. Findings and limits, study-wide: A limitation of the genetic and exposure-history diversity represented arose from few donors.

The chain links TRBV7-3 to TRBJ2-7, with 8 bases matching TRBD1. The source is a woman aged 40 to 50 in good health. Some clones in this sample may be carry-over from other donors' samples. The specimen sequenced was PBMCs. This CDR3 reads CASSPTAGGLYEQYF. The CDR3 DNA reads TGTGCCAGCAGCCCGACGGCAGGGGGCCTCTACGAGCAGTACTTC.